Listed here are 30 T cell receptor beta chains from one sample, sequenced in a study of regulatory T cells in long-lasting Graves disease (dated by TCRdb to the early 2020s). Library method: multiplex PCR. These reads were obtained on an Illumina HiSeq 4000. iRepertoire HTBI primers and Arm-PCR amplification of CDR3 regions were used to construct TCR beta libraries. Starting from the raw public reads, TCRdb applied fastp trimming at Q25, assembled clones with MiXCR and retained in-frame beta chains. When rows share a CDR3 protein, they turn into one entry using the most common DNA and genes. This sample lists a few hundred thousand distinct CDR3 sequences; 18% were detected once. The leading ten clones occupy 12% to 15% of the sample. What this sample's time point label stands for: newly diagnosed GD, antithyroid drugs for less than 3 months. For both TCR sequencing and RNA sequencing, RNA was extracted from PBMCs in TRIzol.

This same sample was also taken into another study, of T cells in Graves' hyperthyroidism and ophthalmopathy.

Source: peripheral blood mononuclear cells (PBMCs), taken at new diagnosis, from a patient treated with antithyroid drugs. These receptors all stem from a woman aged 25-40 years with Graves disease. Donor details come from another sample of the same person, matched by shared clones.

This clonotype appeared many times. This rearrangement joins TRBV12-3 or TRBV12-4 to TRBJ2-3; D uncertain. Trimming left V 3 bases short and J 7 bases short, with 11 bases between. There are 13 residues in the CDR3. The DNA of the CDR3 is TGTGCCAGCAGTTTCGCTGTGGGAAATACGCAGTATTTT. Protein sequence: CASSFAVGNTQYF.

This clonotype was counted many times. For the CDR3, the DNA is TGTGCTAGTGGCCGGGATAGCCACACAGATACGCAGTATTTT. This translates into CASGRDSHTDTQYF. The gene calls are TRBV12-5 and TRBJ2-3; D is perhaps TRBD2 (5 bases). Germline V gene data show CDR1 as LGHNT and CDR2 as FRNRAP. The CDR3 length is 14 residues. V lost 6 bases to trimming and J lost 2 bases, with 12 bases between them.

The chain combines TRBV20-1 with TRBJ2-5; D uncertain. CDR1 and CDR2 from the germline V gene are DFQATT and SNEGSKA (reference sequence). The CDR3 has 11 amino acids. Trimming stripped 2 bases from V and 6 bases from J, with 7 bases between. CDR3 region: CSARKTKTQYF. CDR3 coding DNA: TGCAGTGCTAGAAAAACTAAGACCCAGTACTTC.

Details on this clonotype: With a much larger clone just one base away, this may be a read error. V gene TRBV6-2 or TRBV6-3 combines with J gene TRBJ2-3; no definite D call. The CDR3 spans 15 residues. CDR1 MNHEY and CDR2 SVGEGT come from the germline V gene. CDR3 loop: CAISYLGTSTDTQYF. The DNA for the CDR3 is TGTGCCATCAGTTATCTGGGCACTAGCACAGATACGCAGTATTTT.

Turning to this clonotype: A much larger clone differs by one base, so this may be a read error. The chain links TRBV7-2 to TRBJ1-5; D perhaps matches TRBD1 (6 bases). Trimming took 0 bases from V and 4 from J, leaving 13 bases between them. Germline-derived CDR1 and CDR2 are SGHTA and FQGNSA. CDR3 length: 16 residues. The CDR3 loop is CASSLALLRGNQPQHF. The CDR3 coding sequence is TGTGCCAGCAGCTTAGCCCTACTGAGGGGGAATCAGCCCCAGCATTTT.

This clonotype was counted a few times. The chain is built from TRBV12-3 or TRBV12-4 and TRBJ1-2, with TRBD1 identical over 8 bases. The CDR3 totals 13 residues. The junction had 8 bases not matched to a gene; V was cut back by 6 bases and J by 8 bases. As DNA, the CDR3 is TGTGCCAGCAGGTTGACAGGGGAACGCGGCTACACCTTC. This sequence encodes CASRLTGERGYTF.

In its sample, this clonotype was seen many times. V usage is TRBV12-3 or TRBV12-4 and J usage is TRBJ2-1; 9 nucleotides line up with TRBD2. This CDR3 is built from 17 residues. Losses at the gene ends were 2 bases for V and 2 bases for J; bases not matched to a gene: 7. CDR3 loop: CASSLKGGLAAYNEQFF. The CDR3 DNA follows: TGTGCCAGCAGTTTAAAGGGGGGACTAGCAGCCTACAATGAGCAGTTCTTC.

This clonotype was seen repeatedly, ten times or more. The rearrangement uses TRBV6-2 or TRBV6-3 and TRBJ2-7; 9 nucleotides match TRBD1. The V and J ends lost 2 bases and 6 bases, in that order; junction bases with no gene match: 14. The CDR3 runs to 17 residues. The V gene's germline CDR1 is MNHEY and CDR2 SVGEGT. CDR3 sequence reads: CASSYDTIGTGSGEQYF. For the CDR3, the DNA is TGTGCCAGCAGTTACGACACGATCGGGACAGGGTCGGGCGAGCAGTACTTC.

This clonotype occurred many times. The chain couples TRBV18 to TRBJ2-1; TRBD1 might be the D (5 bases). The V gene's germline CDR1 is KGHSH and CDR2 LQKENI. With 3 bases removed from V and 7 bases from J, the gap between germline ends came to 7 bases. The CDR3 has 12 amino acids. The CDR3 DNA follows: TGTGCCAGCTCACCGACAGTAAATGAGCAGTTCTTC. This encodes CASSPTVNEQFF.

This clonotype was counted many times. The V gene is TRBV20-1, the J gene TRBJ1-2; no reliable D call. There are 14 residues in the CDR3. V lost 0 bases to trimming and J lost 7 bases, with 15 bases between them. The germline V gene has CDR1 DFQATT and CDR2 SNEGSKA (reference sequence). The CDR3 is CSARDSQAAAGYTF. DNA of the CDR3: TGCAGTGCTAGAGATAGTCAGGCCGCCGCTGGCTACACCTTC.

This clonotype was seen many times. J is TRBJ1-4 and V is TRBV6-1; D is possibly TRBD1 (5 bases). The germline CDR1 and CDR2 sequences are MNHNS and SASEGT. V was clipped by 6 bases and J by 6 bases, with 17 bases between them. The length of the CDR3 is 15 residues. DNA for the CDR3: TGTGCCAGCAGAGACGGGAGCGGACATTATGAAAAACTGTTTTTT. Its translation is CASRDGSGHYEKLFF.

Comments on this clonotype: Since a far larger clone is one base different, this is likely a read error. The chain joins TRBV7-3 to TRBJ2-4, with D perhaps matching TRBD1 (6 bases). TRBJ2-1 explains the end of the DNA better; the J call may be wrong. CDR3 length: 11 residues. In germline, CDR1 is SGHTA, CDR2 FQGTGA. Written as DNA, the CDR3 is TGTGCCAGCAGCAGGACAGAGAAGCAGTTCTTC. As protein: CASSRTEKQFF.

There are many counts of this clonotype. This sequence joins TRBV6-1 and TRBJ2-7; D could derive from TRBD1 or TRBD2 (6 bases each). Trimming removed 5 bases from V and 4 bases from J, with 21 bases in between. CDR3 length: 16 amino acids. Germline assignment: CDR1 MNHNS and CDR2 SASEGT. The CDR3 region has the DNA TGTGCCAGCAGTCCCTACTCCGGGGGCTCTACTTACGAGCAGTACTTC. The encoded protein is CASSPYSGGSTYEQYF.

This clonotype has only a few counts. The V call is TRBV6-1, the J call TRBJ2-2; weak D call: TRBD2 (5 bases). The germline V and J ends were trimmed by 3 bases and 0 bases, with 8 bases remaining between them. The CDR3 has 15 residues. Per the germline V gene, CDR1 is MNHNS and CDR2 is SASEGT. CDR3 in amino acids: CASSESTTNTGELFF. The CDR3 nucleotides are TGTGCCAGCAGTGAGTCGACTACGAACACCGGGGAGCTGTTTTTT.

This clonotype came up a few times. The CDR3 region has the DNA TGTGCCAGCTCACCACCGAGGGGGGCGGCCTCTGGGGCCAACGTCCTGACTTTC. It is translated as CASSPPRGAASGANVLTF. The chain recombines TRBV18 with TRBJ2-6; D is perhaps TRBD1 or TRBD2 (6 bases each). Germline V gene lookup returns CDR1 KGHSH and CDR2 LQKENI. V lost 0 bases and J lost 0, with 12 bases in between. CDR3 length equals 18 residues.

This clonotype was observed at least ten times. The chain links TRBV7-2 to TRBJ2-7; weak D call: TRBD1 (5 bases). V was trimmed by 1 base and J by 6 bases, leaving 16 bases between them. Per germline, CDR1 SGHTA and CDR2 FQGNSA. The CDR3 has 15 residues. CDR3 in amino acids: CASSLGVGHPGEQYF. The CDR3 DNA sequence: TGTGCCAGCAGCTTAGGGGTTGGACACCCTGGCGAGCAGTACTTC.

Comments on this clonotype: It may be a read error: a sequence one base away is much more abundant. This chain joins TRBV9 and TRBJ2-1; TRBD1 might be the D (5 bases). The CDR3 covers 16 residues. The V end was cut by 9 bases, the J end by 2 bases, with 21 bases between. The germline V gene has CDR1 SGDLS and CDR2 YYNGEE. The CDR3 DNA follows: TGTGCCACCAGTGATTCAGGGTCTGGCGCCTACAATGAGCAGTTCTTC. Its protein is CATSDSGSGAYNEQFF.

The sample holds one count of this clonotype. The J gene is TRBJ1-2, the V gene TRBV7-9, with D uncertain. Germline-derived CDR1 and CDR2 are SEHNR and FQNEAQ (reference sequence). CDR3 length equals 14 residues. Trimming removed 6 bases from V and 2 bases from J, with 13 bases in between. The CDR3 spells CASRSLQTNYGYTF. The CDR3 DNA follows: TGTGCCAGCAGATCATTACAGACAAACTATGGCTACACCTTC.

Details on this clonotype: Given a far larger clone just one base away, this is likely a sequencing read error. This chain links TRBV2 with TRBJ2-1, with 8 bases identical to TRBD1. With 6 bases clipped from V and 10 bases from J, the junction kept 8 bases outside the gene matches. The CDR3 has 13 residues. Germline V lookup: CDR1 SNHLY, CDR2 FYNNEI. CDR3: CASSPPGTGEQFF. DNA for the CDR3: TGTGCCAGCAGCCCACCCGGGACAGGAGAGCAGTTCTTC.

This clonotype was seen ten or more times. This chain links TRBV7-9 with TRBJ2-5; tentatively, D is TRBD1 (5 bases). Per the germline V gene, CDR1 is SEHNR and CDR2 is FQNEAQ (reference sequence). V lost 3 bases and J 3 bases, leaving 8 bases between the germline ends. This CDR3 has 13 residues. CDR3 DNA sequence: TGTGCCAGCAGCTTGCAGGGTGAAGAGACCCAGTACTTC. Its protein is CASSLQGEETQYF.

The CDR3 coding sequence is TGTGCCAGCAGCCAAGAGTCGGGAAACACTGAAGCTTTCTTT. Translating gives CASSQESGNTEAFF. J is TRBJ1-1 and V is TRBV3-1; D unclear. CDR1 and CDR2 (germline): LGHDT, YNNKEL (reference sequence). V was cut by 0 bases and J by 2 bases, with 7 bases left in between. The length of the CDR3 is 14 residues.

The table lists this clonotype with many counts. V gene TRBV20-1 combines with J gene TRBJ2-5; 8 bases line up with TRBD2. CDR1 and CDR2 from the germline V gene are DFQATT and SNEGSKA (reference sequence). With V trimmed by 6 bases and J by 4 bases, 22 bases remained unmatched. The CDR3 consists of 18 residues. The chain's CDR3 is CSAHPFRGGAFRAETQYF. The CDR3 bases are TGCAGTGCACACCCGTTTCGGGGGGGGGCCTTTAGAGCAGAGACCCAGTACTTC.

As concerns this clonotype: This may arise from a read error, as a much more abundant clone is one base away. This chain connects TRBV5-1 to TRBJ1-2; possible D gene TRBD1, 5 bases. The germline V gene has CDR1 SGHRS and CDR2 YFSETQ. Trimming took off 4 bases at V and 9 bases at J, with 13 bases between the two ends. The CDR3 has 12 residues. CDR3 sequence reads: CASSIGTLRYTF. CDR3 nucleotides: TGCGCCAGCAGCATCGGGACCCTTCGCTACACCTTC.

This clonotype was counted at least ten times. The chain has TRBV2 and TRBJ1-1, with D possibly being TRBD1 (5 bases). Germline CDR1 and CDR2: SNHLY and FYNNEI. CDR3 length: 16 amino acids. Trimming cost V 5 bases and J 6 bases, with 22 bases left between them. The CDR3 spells CASSSRVMSGSSEAFF. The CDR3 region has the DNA TGTGCCAGCAGTTCCCGGGTAATGTCAGGGAGCTCTGAAGCTTTCTTT.

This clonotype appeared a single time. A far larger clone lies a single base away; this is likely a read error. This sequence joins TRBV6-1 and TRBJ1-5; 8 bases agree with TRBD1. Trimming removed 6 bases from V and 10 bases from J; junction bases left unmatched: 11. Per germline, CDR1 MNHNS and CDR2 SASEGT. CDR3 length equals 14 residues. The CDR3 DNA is TGTGCCAGCAGCGGGACAGGACAAGAACATCCCCAGCATTTT. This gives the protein CASSGTGQEHPQHF.

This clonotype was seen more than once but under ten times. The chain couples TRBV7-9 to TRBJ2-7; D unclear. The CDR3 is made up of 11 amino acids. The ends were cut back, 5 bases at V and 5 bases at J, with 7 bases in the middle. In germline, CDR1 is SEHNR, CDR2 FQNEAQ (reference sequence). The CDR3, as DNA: TGTGCCAGCAGCCCGGTGGACGAGCAGTACTTC. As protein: CASSPVDEQYF.

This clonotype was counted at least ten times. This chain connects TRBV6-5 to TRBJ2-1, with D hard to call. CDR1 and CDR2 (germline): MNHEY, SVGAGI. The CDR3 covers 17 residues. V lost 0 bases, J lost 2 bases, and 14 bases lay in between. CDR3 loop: CASSYSVVRRTYNEQFF. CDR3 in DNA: TGTGCCAGCAGTTACTCGGTAGTACGACGGACCTACAATGAGCAGTTCTTC.

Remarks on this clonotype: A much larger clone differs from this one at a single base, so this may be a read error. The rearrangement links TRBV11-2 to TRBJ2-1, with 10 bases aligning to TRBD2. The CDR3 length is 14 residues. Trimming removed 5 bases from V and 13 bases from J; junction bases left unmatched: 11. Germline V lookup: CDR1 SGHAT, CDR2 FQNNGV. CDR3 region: CASSRLAGVETQFF. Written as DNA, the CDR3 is TGTGCCAGCAGCCGGCTAGCGGGGGTGGAGACCCAGTTCTTC.

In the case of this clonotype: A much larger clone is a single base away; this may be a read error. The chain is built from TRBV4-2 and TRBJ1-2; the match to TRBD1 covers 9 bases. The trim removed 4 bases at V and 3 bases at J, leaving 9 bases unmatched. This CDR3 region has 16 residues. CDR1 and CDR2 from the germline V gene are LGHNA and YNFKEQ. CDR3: CASSLERQGEHYGYTF. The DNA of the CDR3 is TGTGCCAGCAGCCTCGAGAGACAGGGGGAGCACTATGGCTACACCTTC.

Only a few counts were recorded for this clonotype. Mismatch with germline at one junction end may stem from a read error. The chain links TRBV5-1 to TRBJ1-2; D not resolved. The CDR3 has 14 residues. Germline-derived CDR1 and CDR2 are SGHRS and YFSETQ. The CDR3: CASSFRHPVDGHTF. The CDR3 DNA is TGCGCCAGCAGCTTTCGACACCCTGTGGATGGCCACACCTTC. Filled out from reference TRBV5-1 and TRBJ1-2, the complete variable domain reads KAGVTQTPRYLIKTRGQQVTLSCSPISGHRSVSWYQQTPGQGLQFLFEYFSETQRNKGNFPGRFSGRQFSNSRSEMNVSTLELGDSALYLCASSFRHPVDGHTFGSGTRLTVV.